A single sample gave rise to the 5 T cell receptor beta chains below, sequenced in a study of blood T cell repertoires in COVID-19. Here immunoSEQ multiplex PCR was the method, and the copy in TCRdb shows in-frame clones only, minus some. Among a few hundred thousand clones listed, roughly 84% were seen once. Sequencing used peripheral blood. The receptors derive from a man aged 55 to 70 with acute or convalescent COVID-19.

The J gene is TRBJ2-1, the V gene TRBV19; 7 nucleotides line up with TRBD1. V gave up 7 bases and J gave up 7 bases; unmatched junction bases: 13. CDR1 is LNHDA and CDR2 is SQIVND in the germline V gene (reference sequence). The CDR3 covers 15 residues. The CDR3 nucleotides are TGTGCCAGTACCCCCGAGGGGGCAGGCTTGAATGAGCAGTTCTTC. Residues: CASTPEGAGLNEQFF.

The genes are TRBV5-1 and TRBJ2-7, with 8 bases fitting TRBD2. The ends lost 0 bases at V and 7 bases at J; junction bases unmatched: 6. This CDR3 is 14 amino acids long. CDR1 is SGHRS and CDR2 is YFSETQ in the germline V gene. The CDR3 spells CASSLGGLVWEQYF. The CDR3 bases are TGCGCCAGCAGCTTGGGGGGACTAGTGTGGGAGCAGTACTTC.

The chain combines TRBV19 with TRBJ1-5, with D possibly TRBD1 on 5 matching bases. V was clipped by 7 bases and J by 8 bases, with 18 bases between them. Germline V CDR1 and CDR2: LNHDA, SQIVND (reference sequence). The CDR3 has 14 residues. CDR3 DNA sequence: TGTGCCAGTAAGGACACAGTTGCAATTGAGCCCCAGCATTTT. It encodes CASKDTVAIEPQHF. The full variable domain, its missing parts supplied by reference TRBV19 and TRBJ1-5, is DGGITQSPKYLFRKEGQNVTLSCEQNLNHDAMYWYRQDPGQGLRLIYYSQIVNDFQKGDIAEGYSVSREKKESFPLTVTSAQKNPTAFYLCASKDTVAIEPQHFGDGTRLSIL.

CDR3: CASSPRQGPTEAFF. The CDR3 DNA sequence: TGTGCCAGCAGCCCTCGACAGGGTCCCACTGAAGCTTTCTTT. The V gene is TRBV7-3, the J gene TRBJ1-1; 7 bases fit TRBD1. Per germline, CDR1 SGHTA and CDR2 FQGTGA. Germline trimming cut 5 bases from V and 4 bases from J; bases unmatched to any gene: 7. The CDR3 is 14 residues long.

The chain links TRBV6-5 to TRBJ1-4, with unresolved D. CDR1 is MNHEY, CDR2 SVGAGI, per germline. This CDR3 is 15 amino acids long. The ends were cut back, 0 bases at V and 7 bases at J, with 12 bases in the middle. CDR3 amino acids: CASSYSQALGEKLFF. CDR3 bases: TGTGCCAGCAGTTACTCGCAGGCACTTGGTGAAAAACTGTTTTTT.